The 7 T cell receptor beta chains below were found in one sample sequenced in a study of T cell repertoires and HLA-DP antigens. These TCRs are of unknown antigen specificity. Assay: immunoSEQ multiplex PCR; the TCRdb copy retains only in-frame clones and omits some. The sample includes about 73,000 clones, just under 80% of them seen just once. The sequencing input was CD4+ T cells from PBMCs. Receptors were obtained from a man aged 55 to 70 in good health and CMV-seronegative.

CDR3 nucleotide sequence: TGCAGCGTCCTTCGGACAGGGGGGAACTATGGCTACACCTTC. Translation gives CSVLRTGGNYGYTF. The rearrangement links TRBV29-1 to TRBJ1-2; TRBD1 aligns across 10 bases. Germline loops: CDR1 SQVTM, CDR2 ANQGSEA. With V trimmed by 6 bases and J by 2 bases, 6 bases remained unmatched. The CDR3 totals 14 residues.

The rearrangement joins TRBV18 to TRBJ2-3; 10 nucleotides match TRBD2. V lost 2 bases, J lost 0 bases, and 2 bases stayed unmatched. The CDR3 runs 16 residues. Per the germline V gene, CDR1 is KGHSH and CDR2 is LQKENI. The CDR3 coding sequence is TGTGCCAGCTCACCAGAACTAGCGGGAAGCACAGATACGCAGTATTTT. Protein sequence: CASSPELAGSTDTQYF.

The chain has TRBV6-6 and TRBJ1-2; D not certain. Trimming cost V 0 bases and J 5 bases, with 10 bases left between them. CDR1 is MNHNY and CDR2 is SVGAGI in the germline V gene (reference sequence). The CDR3 has 14 amino acids. As DNA, the CDR3 is TGTGCCAGCAGTTACTCGGAGACGGCTTATGGCTACACCTTC. This sequence encodes CASSYSETAYGYTF.

This clone turned up a few times. V and J are TRBV30 and TRBJ1-1; no definite D call. CDR1 and CDR2 from the germline V gene are GTSNPN and SVGIG (reference sequence). V was pared by 2 bases and J by 1 base, with 8 bases between. The length of the CDR3 is 13 residues. This chain's CDR3 is CAWSNSGNTEAFF. The CDR3 region has the DNA TGTGCCTGGAGTAACTCAGGGAACACTGAAGCTTTCTTT.

V usage is TRBV5-1 and J usage is TRBJ1-2; D might be TRBD1 (6 bases). The CDR3 sequence is 14 residues long. The germline CDR1 and CDR2 sequences are SGHRS and YFSETQ. The V and J ends lost 0 bases and 4 bases respectively, with 10 bases between them. DNA of the CDR3: TGCGCCAGCAGCTTGGACAGGGATCGCTATGGCTACACCTTC. As protein: CASSLDRDRYGYTF.

A few counts support this clone. The V and J genes are TRBV11-2 and TRBJ2-7; D gene ambiguous. The CDR3 totals 11 residues. The germline V gene encodes CDR1 SGHAT and CDR2 FQNNGV. V dropped 4 bases and J dropped 3 bases, with 4 bases sitting between them. The CDR3 coding sequence is TGTGCCAGCAGCTGGGGCTACGAGCAGTACTTC. Translated, it gives CASSWGYEQYF.

Turning to this clone: The same CDR3 arises from other DNA sequences in this sample as well. As DNA, the CDR3 is TGTGCCAGCAGTTGGGACAGGGGATCCTACGAGCAGTACGTC. Translated: CASSWDRGSYEQYV. V usage is TRBV7-2 and J usage is TRBJ2-7; 10 nucleotides align to TRBD1. Trimming cost V 6 bases and J 1 base; bases outside gene matches: 3. CDR1 is SGHTA and CDR2 is FQGNSA in the germline V gene. The CDR3 contains 14 residues.